These 26 T cell receptor beta chains came from one sample sequenced in a study of blood T cell repertoires in COVID-19. The repertoire was sequenced with immunoSEQ multiplex PCR; TCRdb's copy has only in-frame clones and lacks some. The sample consists of 130,000 to 150,000 clones, about four fifths of them appearing once. Sequencing used peripheral blood. Every receptor here comes from a human donor in a cohort sampled during active COVID-19.

The chain combines TRBV10-1 with TRBJ2-3; a weak D match, TRBD2 (5 bases). The CDR3 runs to 16 residues. Trimming took 4 bases from V and 0 from J, leaving 14 bases between them. From germline, CDR1 is WNHNN and CDR2 SYGVQD (reference sequence). This CDR3 is CASSAVEGYSTDTQYF. In DNA, the CDR3 is TGCGCCAGCAGTGCCGTTGAGGGCTATAGCACAGATACGCAGTATTTT.

This clone was seen only a few times. The V gene is TRBV3-1 (or the pseudogene TRBV3-2), the J gene TRBJ2-1, with 9 bases that match TRBD2. The V gene end was trimmed by 4 bases and the J gene end by 9 bases; junction bases not matched to a gene: 13. Germline-derived CDR1 and CDR2 are LGHDT and YNNKEL (reference sequence). CDR3 size: 16 residues. CDR3 sequence reads: CASSPSGAGGLSEQFF. The CDR3, as DNA: TGTGCCAGCAGCCCCTCCGGCGCGGGGGGGCTCAGTGAGCAGTTCTTC.

The rearrangement uses TRBV13 and TRBJ2-3; D is uncertain. There are 13 residues in the CDR3. Germline V gives CDR1 PRHDT, CDR2 FYEKMQ (reference sequence). V lost 8 bases and J lost 2, with 11 bases in between. The CDR3 is CASRAAATDTQYF. In DNA, the CDR3 is TGTGCCAGCCGCGCCGCGGCCACAGATACGCAGTATTTT.

The gene calls are TRBV7-2 and TRBJ2-7; D perhaps matches TRBD2 (6 bases). The CDR3 is 14 amino acids. The V end lost 1 base, the J end lost 2 bases, and 9 bases lay between the germline ends. Germline V gene sequence: CDR1 SGHTA, CDR2 FQGNSA. The CDR3 coding sequence is TGTGCCAGCAGCTTAGAACTAGCCCCCTACGAGCAGTACTTC. It codes for CASSLELAPYEQYF.

V usage is TRBV5-1 and J usage is TRBJ2-3; 7 bases agree with TRBD1. V shed 1 base and J 2 bases; nucleotides not matched to a gene: 4. From germline, CDR1 is SGHRS and CDR2 YFSETQ. The CDR3 contains 15 residues. CDR3 protein: CASSLTDRSTDTQYF. The CDR3 coding sequence is TGCGCCAGCAGCTTGACGGACAGGTCCACAGATACGCAGTATTTT.

This clone was recorded a few times. This rearrangement joins TRBV2 to TRBJ1-1; D might be TRBD1 (5 bases). This CDR3 spans 13 amino acids. CDR1 and CDR2 (germline): SNHLY, FYNNEI. Trimming took 4 bases from V and 7 from J, leaving 13 bases between them. CDR3 residues: CASSASRTGEAFF. The CDR3 DNA reads TGTGCCAGCAGTGCATCCCGAACAGGTGAAGCTTTCTTT.

The V gene is TRBV18, the J gene TRBJ2-1; TRBD2 matches 8 bases. CDR3 length: 17 residues. The germline CDR1 and CDR2 sequences are KGHSH and LQKENI. Trimming cost V 0 bases and J 4 bases; bases outside gene matches: 8. The CDR3 is CASSPPRNGGAYNEQFF. DNA for the CDR3: TGTGCCAGCTCACCACCGCGGAACGGGGGGGCTTACAATGAGCAGTTCTTC.

The chain carries TRBV6-5 and TRBJ2-7; D might be TRBD2 (5 bases). There are 13 residues in the CDR3. The ends were cut back, 10 bases at V and 0 bases at J, with 13 bases in the middle. CDR1 is MNHEY, CDR2 SVGAGI, per germline. The CDR3 region has the DNA TGTGCCACCATGGAGGTTGGCTCCTACGAGCAGTACTTC. This encodes CATMEVGSYEQYF.

The CDR3 protein is CASSLVRGNTGELFF. The CDR3 DNA follows: TGTGCCAGCAGTTTAGTTCGGGGGAACACCGGGGAGCTGTTTTTT. This rearrangement joins TRBV28 to TRBJ2-2, with a tentative D call TRBD2 (5 bases). Germline V gene data show CDR1 as MDHEN and CDR2 as SYDVKM. The CDR3 contains 15 residues. Trimming took off 2 bases at V and 1 base at J, with 8 bases between the two ends. The full variable domain, rest sourced from reference TRBV28 and TRBJ2-2, is DVKVTQSSRYLVKRTGEKVFLECVQDMDHENMFWYRQDPGLGLRLIYFSYDVKMKEKGDIPEGYSVSREKKERFSLILESASTNQTSMYLCASSLVRGNTGELFFGEGSRLTVL.

The chain recombines TRBV2 with TRBJ2-2, with TRBD2 matching over 9 bases. Germline V lookup: CDR1 SNHLY, CDR2 FYNNEI. The CDR3 contains 15 residues. V lost 5 bases, J lost 1 base, and 2 bases stayed unmatched. The CDR3 protein is CASSPLAGNTGELFF. The CDR3, as DNA: TGTGCCAGCAGTCCACTAGCGGGGAACACCGGGGAGCTGTTTTTT. The full variable domain, completed using reference TRBV2 and TRBJ2-2, is EPEVTQTPSHQVTQMGQEVILRCVPISNHLYFYWYRQILGQKVEFLVSFYNNEISEKSEIFDDQFSVERPDGSNFTLKIRSTKLEDSAMYFCASSPLAGNTGELFFGEGSRLTVL.

This clone was detected only a few times. The chain is built from TRBV5-1 and TRBJ2-5; 8 bases align to TRBD1. Germline-derived CDR1 and CDR2 are SGHRS and YFSETQ. This CDR3 comprises 12 residues. The J segment lost 14 bases and the V segment lost 0 bases, leaving 6 bases of the junction unmatched. CDR3 protein: CASSLGGQGSYF. CDR3 DNA: TGCGCCAGCAGCTTGGGAGGACAGGGTTCTTACTTC.

The gene calls are TRBV7-9 and TRBJ2-3, with TRBD1 identical over 7 bases. V lost 7 bases to trimming and J lost 3 bases; unmatched junction nucleotides: 13. Germline CDR1 SEHNR, CDR2 FQNEAQ (reference sequence). The CDR3 consists of 16 residues. CDR3 residues: CASIHPGQEATDTQYF. The CDR3 DNA sequence: TGTGCCAGCATCCACCCTGGACAGGAGGCAACAGATACGCAGTATTTT.

The CDR3 nucleotides are TGTGCCAGCAGTGAATGGCGGGGGAGCACAGATACGCAGTATTTT. This codes for CASSEWRGSTDTQYF. The chain is built from TRBV2 and TRBJ2-3; 7 bases map to TRBD2. Trimming at V came to 2 bases and at J to 0 bases, leaving 2 bases not matched to a gene. Germline V gives CDR1 SNHLY, CDR2 FYNNEI. The CDR3 spans 15 residues. The variable domain in full, with the rest retrieved from reference TRBV2 and TRBJ2-3, is EPEVTQTPSHQVTQMGQEVILRCVPISNHLYFYWYRQILGQKVEFLVSFYNNEISEKSEIFDDQFSVERPDGSNFTLKIRSTKLEDSAMYFCASSEWRGSTDTQYFGPGTRLTVL.

The chain joins TRBV6-5 to TRBJ2-7; 7 bases match TRBD1. Germline assignment: CDR1 MNHEY and CDR2 SVGAGI. V trimming: 7 bases; J trimming: 3 bases; junction bases outside the gene matches: 9. The CDR3 covers 14 residues. CDR3 sequence: CASKGTVRNYEQYF. DNA of the CDR3: TGTGCCAGCAAAGGGACAGTAAGAAACTACGAGCAGTACTTC.

The chain employs TRBV14 and TRBJ1-6; D gene uncertain. Deletions cut 7 bases from V and 5 bases from J, with 12 bases between. The CDR3 has 14 amino acids. Germline V gene data show CDR1 as SGHDN and CDR2 as FVKESK. DNA for the CDR3: TGTGCCAGCAAGCAGGAGGCGAATAATTCACCCCTCCACTTT. This codes for CASKQEANNSPLHF. Drawing the rest from reference TRBV14 and TRBJ1-6, the complete variable domain is EAGVTQFPSHSVIEKGQTVTLRCDPISGHDNLYWYRRVMGKEIKFLLHFVKESKQDESGMPNNRFLAERTGGTYSTLKVQPAELEDSGVYFCASKQEANNSPLHFGNGTRLTVT.

This chain connects TRBV6-5 to TRBJ2-5; 12 positions agree with TRBD2. This CDR3 spans 15 amino acids. The J segment lost 5 bases and the V segment lost 8 bases, leaving 9 bases of the junction unmatched. Looked up from germline, CDR1 is MNHEY and CDR2 is SVGAGI. DNA for the CDR3: TGTGCCAGCCATCCACTAGCGGGGGGTGGGGAGACCCAGTACTTC. This codes for CASHPLAGGGETQYF.

The chain has TRBV5-5 and TRBJ2-2; the D gene is possibly TRBD2 (6 bases). V was cut by 6 bases and J by 5 bases, with 20 bases left in between. The length of the CDR3 is 16 residues. Germline assignment: CDR1 SGHKS and CDR2 YYEKEE (reference sequence). The chain's CDR3 is CASNDLSRGKTGELFF. CDR3 DNA: TGTGCCAGCAACGATCTATCTCGGGGGAAAACCGGGGAGCTGTTTTTT.

A single count supports this clone. The chain recombines TRBV12-5 with TRBJ2-3, with 7 bases aligning to TRBD2. Germline assignment: CDR1 LGHNT and CDR2 FRNRAP. This CDR3 comprises 15 residues. V was clipped by 6 bases and J by 1 base; unmatched bases: 7. The CDR3 sequence: CASGPPAGGTDTQYF. DNA for the CDR3: TGTGCTAGTGGGCCACCGGCGGGGGGCACAGATACGCAGTATTTT.

The chain couples TRBV5-1 to TRBJ2-2, with D tentatively TRBD2 (6 bases). The germline V and J ends were trimmed by 5 bases and 11 bases, with 22 bases remaining between them. This CDR3 spans 15 amino acids. Per the germline V gene, CDR1 is SGHRS and CDR2 is YFSETQ. CDR3 nucleotides: TGCGCCAGCAGGGGCGCCCTAGCGCTAACTGAAGAGCTGTTTTTT. Protein product: CASRGALALTEELFF.

The chain joins TRBV20-1 to TRBJ1-1; possible D gene TRBD1, 5 bases. V lost 3 bases, J lost 0 bases, and 11 bases lay in between. Germline V gene data show CDR1 as DFQATT and CDR2 as SNEGSKA (reference sequence). CDR3 length: 14 residues. The chain's CDR3 is CSASGPGLNTEAFF. The CDR3 coding sequence is TGCAGTGCTAGTGGTCCAGGGTTGAACACTGAAGCTTTCTTT.

In DNA form, the CDR3 reads TGTGCCAGCAGCAAACTCTACAGGAACGGGTTGGAGACCCAGTACTTC. Its protein product is CASSKLYRNGLETQYF. The chain combines TRBV21-1 with TRBJ2-5; TRBD1, the D gene given by the table, was not confirmed from the DNA. TRBV21-1 is noted as a pseudogene. This CDR3 region has 16 residues.

The table lists this clone with a count of one. J is TRBJ2-5 and V is TRBV4-2, with D hard to call. The CDR3 is 16 residues long. Trimming shortened V by 3 bases and J by 5 bases, and 19 bases separated the two germline ends. The germline V gene encodes CDR1 LGHNA and CDR2 YNFKEQ. The CDR3 here is CASSHHLDWVRETQYF. DNA of the CDR3: TGTGCCAGCAGCCATCACCTTGACTGGGTGAGGGAGACCCAGTACTTC.

The chain employs TRBV5-1 and TRBJ1-3; TRBD1 agrees at 8 bases. J was trimmed by 2 bases and V by 1 base; bases with no gene match: 2. CDR1 and CDR2 from the germline V gene are SGHRS and YFSETQ. The CDR3 has 15 residues. CDR3 in amino acids: CASSLTGGPGNTIYF. The CDR3 DNA follows: TGCGCCAGCAGCTTGACAGGGGGGCCTGGAAACACCATATATTTT.

J is TRBJ2-1 and V is TRBV19; TRBD2 might be the D (7 bases). The CDR3 sequence is 16 residues long. Germline V gene data show CDR1 as LNHDA and CDR2 as SQIVND (reference sequence). V shed 4 bases and J shed 9 bases, with 22 bases lying between them. The CDR3 sequence: CASSTTGLGGTAEQFF. The CDR3 nucleotides read TGTGCCAGTAGTACAACTGGACTAGGGGGAACAGCTGAGCAGTTCTTC. Supplemented by reference TRBV19 and TRBJ2-1, the full variable domain reads DGGITQSPKYLFRKEGQNVTLSCEQNLNHDAMYWYRQDPGQGLRLIYYSQIVNDFQKGDIAEGYSVSREKKESFPLTVTSAQKNPTAFYLCASSTTGLGGTAEQFFGPGTRLTVL.

This chain joins TRBV12-3 or TRBV12-4 and TRBJ1-1, with D hard to call. V lost 7 bases and J 0 bases, leaving 6 bases between the germline ends. CDR3 length: 12 amino acids. DNA for the CDR3: TGTGCCAGCAACAGCCTGAACACTGAAGCTTTCTTT. Its translation is CASNSLNTEAFF.

The chain carries TRBV5-6 and TRBJ2-7; 9 bases match TRBD1. CDR3 length equals 17 residues. After removal of 5 bases from V and 0 bases from J, the junction contained 12 bases not matched to a gene. CDR1 and CDR2 (germline): SGHDT, YYEEEE. CDR3 loop: CASRSGQGLRSSYEQYF. CDR3 nucleotides: TGTGCCAGCAGGTCCGGACAGGGGTTAAGATCCTCCTACGAGCAGTACTTC.